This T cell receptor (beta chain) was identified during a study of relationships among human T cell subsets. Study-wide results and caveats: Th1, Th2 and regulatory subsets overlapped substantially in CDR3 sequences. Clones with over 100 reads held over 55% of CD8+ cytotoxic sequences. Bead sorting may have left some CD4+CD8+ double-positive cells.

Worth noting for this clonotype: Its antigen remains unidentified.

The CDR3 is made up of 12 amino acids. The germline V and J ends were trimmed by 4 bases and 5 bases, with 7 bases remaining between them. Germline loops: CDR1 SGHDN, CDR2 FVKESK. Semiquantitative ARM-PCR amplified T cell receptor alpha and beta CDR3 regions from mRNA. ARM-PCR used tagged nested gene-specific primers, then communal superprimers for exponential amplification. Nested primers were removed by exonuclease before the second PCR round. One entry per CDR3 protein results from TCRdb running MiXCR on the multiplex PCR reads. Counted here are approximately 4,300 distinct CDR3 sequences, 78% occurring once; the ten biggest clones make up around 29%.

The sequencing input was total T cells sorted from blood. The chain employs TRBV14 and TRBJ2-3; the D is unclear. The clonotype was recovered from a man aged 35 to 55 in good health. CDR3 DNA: TGTGCCAGCAGCCCGGCAGGAGATACGCAGTATTTT. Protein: CASSPAGDTQYF.